This T cell receptor (beta chain) came from a study of shared clonotypes between healthy human individuals. There were no recent acute infections or vaccinations among the donors, who were healthy HIV-negative adults. For unsorted samples, genomic DNA was extracted from around 95 million PBMCs. The assay used deep level. Genomic DNA of each subset was evenly split across several immunoSEQ plates. TCRdb keeps only in-frame clones here, not all; method: immunoSEQ multiplex PCR. The top ten hold about 13% of the sample, which has around 500,000 clones, around 85% seen once. About this clone itself: This is likely an artifact of a read error, given a far larger clone one base away.

The receptor was isolated from a woman in her 40s in good health. Some clones in this sample may be carry-over from other donors' samples. Material: PBMCs.

The CDR3 coding sequence is TGTGCTAGTGGCAGGGGGGGCGCGGAGCCCCAGCATTTT. It specifies CASGRGGAEPQHF. This chain joins TRBV12-5 and TRBJ1-5; 7 bases agree with TRBD1. This CDR3 has 13 residues. Germline values: CDR1 LGHNT, CDR2 FRNRAP. After removal of 6 bases from V and 8 bases from J, the junction contained 7 bases not matched to a gene.